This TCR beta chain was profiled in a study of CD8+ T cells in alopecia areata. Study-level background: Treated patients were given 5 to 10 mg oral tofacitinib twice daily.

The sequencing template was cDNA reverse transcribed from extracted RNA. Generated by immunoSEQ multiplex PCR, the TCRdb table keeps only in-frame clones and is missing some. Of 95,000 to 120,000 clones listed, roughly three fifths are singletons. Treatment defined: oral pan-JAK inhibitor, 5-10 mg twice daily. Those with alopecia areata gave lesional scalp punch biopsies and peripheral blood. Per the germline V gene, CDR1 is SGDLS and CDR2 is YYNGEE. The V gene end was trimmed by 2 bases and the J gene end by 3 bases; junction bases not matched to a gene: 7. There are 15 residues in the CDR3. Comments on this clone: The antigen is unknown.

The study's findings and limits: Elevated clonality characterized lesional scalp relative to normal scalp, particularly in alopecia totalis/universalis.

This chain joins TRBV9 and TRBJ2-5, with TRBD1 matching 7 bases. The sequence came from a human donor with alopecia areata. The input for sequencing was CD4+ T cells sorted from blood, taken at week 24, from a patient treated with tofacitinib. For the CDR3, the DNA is TGTGCCAGCAGCGTCAGATTCACAGGGGAAGAGACCCAGTACTTC. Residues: CASSVRFTGEETQYF.